This T cell receptor beta chain was captured in a study of shared clonotypes between healthy human individuals. Study-wide results and limits: Non-shared clonotypes had lower generation probabilities than those shared by all four donors.

Only CD45RO-negative cells positively selected for CCR7 counted as naive CD8 cells, so terminally differentiated effector memory CD45RA+ cells were excluded. Sequenced by immunoSEQ multiplex PCR; TCRdb stores in-frame clones only, minus some. The sample contains roughly 570,000 clones, roughly 98% of which appear only once. The CDR3 spans 14 residues. Germline values: CDR1 SGHRS, CDR2 YFSETQ. V dropped 2 bases and J dropped 5; count of bases not matched to a gene: 5. A remark on this clone: Its antigen is currently unknown.

The chain uses TRBV5-1 and TRBJ2-7; 9 bases map to TRBD1. The clonotype originates from a man aged 25-40 years in good health. Sequences were obtained from naive CD8+ T cells sorted from blood. Here the CDR3 reads CASSFGQGFDEQYF. The CDR3 DNA sequence: TGCGCCAGCAGCTTCGGACAGGGGTTCGACGAGCAGTACTTC.